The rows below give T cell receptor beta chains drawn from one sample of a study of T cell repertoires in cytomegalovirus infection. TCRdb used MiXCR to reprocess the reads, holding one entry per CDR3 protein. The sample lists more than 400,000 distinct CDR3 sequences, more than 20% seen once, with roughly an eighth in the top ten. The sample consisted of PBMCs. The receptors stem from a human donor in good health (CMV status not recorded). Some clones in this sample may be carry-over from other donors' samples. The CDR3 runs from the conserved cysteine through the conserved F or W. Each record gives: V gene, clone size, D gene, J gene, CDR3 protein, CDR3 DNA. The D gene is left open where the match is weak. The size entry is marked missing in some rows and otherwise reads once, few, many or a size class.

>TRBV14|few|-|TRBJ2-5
CASSQGWSGTYQETQYF
TGTGCCAGCAGCCAAGGGTGGAGCGGGACATACCAAGAGACCCAGTACTTC
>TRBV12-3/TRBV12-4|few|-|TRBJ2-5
CASSLTSALTETQYF
TGTGCCAGCAGTTTAACTTCGGCTCTAACAGAGACCCAGTACTTC
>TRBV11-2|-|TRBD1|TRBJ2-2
CASSSRQGRSGELFF
TGTGCCAGCAGCTCCCGACAGGGGAGGTCCGGGGAGCTGTTTTTT
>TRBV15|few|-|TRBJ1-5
CATSRQGGRGNQPQHF
TGTGCCACCAGCAGACAAGGGGGGAGAGGCAATCAGCCCCAGCATTTT
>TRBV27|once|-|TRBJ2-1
CASSLPGPVNEQFF
TGTGCCAGCAGTTTACCGGGCCCGGTTAATGAGCAGTTCTTC
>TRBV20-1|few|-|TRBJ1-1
CSAREERGWGEAFF
TGCAGTGCTAGAGAAGAGAGAGGTTGGGGTGAAGCTTTCTTT
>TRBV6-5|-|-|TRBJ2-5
CASSPTGTQETQYF
TGTGCCAGCAGTCCGACCGGGACGCAAGAGACCCAGTACTTC
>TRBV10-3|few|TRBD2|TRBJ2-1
CAISESWTSGYNEQFF
TGTGCCATCAGTGAGTCCTGGACTAGCGGATACAATGAGCAGTTCTTC
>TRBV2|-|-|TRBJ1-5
CASSGGHSNQPQHF
TGTGCCAGCAGTGGAGGACATAGCAATCAGCCCCAGCATTTT
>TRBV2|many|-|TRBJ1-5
CASVIDGTGNQPQHF
TGTGCCAGCGTTATCGACGGGACCGGCAATCAGCCCCAGCATTTT
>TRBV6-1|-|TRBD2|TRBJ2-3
CASRRTSGRTLRDTQYF
TGTGCCAGCAGAAGGACTAGCGGGAGAACCTTGAGGGATACGCAGTATTTT
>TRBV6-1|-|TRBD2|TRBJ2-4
CASSKSGRADKNIQYF
TGTGCCAGCAGTAAAAGCGGGAGGGCCGACAAAAACATTCAGTACTTC
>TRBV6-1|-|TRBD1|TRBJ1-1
CASSARQGRDTEAFF
TGTGCCAGCAGTGCACGACAGGGGAGGGACACTGAAGCTTTCTTT
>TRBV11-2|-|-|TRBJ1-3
CASSSIRQGWDTIYF
TGTGCCAGCAGCTCAATTAGGCAGGGATGGGACACCATATATTTT
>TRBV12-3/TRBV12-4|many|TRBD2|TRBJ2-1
CASSSRLAGYNEQFF
TGTGCCAGCAGCTCTAGACTAGCGGGGTACAATGAGCAGTTCTTC